This TCR beta chain was profiled in a study of Graves' ophthalmopathy and Graves' hyperthyroidism listed by TCRdb under 2018. A note on the overall study: Peripheral blood was collected before any treatment was given, at the time of initial diagnosis. The study used signatures of the TCR beta repertoire to tell Graves' ophthalmopathy apart from Graves' hyperthyroidism and to predict which patients would progress to ophthalmopathy. In total, 120 to 150 blood samples were TCR-sequenced: 43 ophthalmopathy, some 72 hyperthyroidism and approximately 17 hyperthyroidism-to-ophthalmopathy patients. To explore V-J signatures that distinguish ophthalmopathy from hyperthyroidism, a discovery set of about a hundred patients was enrolled, made up of 40 to 45 with ophthalmopathy and under 65 with stable hyperthyroidism. For independent validation, a separate cohort was made up of approximately 19 hyperthyroidism patients plus 17 patients who later progressed from hyperthyroidism to ophthalmopathy. In roughly six hyperthyroidism patients, T-cell repertoires of thyroid tissue and blood were compared. After sampling, hyperthyroidism patients received methimazole starting at 30 mg daily, and ophthalmopathy patients received high-dose intravenous methylprednisolone. The 90 or so discovery patients were randomly split 7:3 into training and test sets.

Ophthalmopathy patients were characterized by moderately to severely active disease, a Clinical Activity Score of at least 3, a NOSPECS grade of at least 4, and a disease duration under 3 months. Patients with other autoimmune diseases, uncontrolled infections, pregnancy or lactation were excluded from the study. Clinical symptoms, serum thyroxine, TRAb, thyroid ultrasound and orbital computed tomography formed the basis of the diagnosis. PBMCs were isolated from about 9 ml of fresh peripheral blood by Ficoll-Paque density gradient centrifugation. Total RNA was extracted with Trizol reagent and quality-checked on an Agilent 2100 Bioanalyzer. As regards this clonotype: Its recognized antigen is unknown. Base qualities are not recorded, but no much larger clone differs from it by a single base.

Including cysteine and phenylalanine, the CDR3 has 12 amino acids. The read is trimmed to its CDR3 DNA, 36 bases read in frame from base 1. V and J are truncated by 3 bases and 3 bases respectively, leaving an intervening sequence of 8 bases. Per the germline V gene (reference sequence), DFQATT is the CDR1 and SNEGSKA is the CDR2. Points the paper makes about the study in general: No statistical method was used to predetermine the sample size, and group allocation was not hidden from the investigators. Most expanded thyroid clonotypes with a frequency above 0.001 also appeared in blood, which suggests that blood repertoires may reflect the immune response in the thyroid. Ophthalmopathy was separated from stable hyperthyroidism by the 13-signature model with roughly 88% sensitivity and roughly 82% specificity in cross-validation and with 80%/75% in the test set. In validation, the model predicted ophthalmopathy progression with more than 70% sensitivity and roughly 72% specificity; approximately 12 predicted patients were CT-confirmed with GO in a median of roughly 6.8 months.

For repertoire sequencing, the TCR beta CDR3 regions were amplified from RNA transcripts. The first round was an RT-PCR using HTBI primers with the Qiagen OneStep RT-PCR kit, and this first round was followed by a second-round multiplex PCR, then size selection and purification. Libraries were sequenced on an Illumina HiSeq2000 using paired-end 100 bp reads. On the authors' methods: SOAPnuke was used to process the reads, throwing out any read that had adapters, had uncalled bases, had a mean Phred below 15, or lacked an exact constant-primer or identifier match. COPE v1.2.5 was used to merge the high-quality paired reads. Each unique nucleotide sequence was treated as a clonotype, and MiTCR v1.1 was used to align the clonotypes to the IMGT TRB V, D and J references. The analysis was limited to V-J combinations with a frequency above 0.0001, which together covered around 99% of the repertoires. A TCR clonal expansion and chaos score per V-J combination was defined as the ratio of F50 clonal expansion to chaos observed in the TCRdist matrix. Welch's t-statistics and random forest were used to narrow the features down to 10 to 15 V-J combinations, which were then fed into a naive Bayes classifier. The Morisita-Horn index was used to measure how similar the thyroid and blood repertoires were. TCRdb redid the processing of the public reads, applying fastp at Q25 and MiXCR, and retained in-frame beta chains. CDR3 protein duplicates are merged, each entry listing the most common genes and DNA. What appears here as the V and J calls and clone size reflects TCRdb's work, not the paper's. This sample comprises approximately 160,000 distinct CDR3 sequences, less than 45% of them detected only once. Jointly, the top ten make up about 6% of the sample.

The sequence joins TRBV20-1 to TRBJ2-5; the D gene identity is not certain. This receptor was taken from a woman aged 40 to 50 with Graves' ophthalmopathy. Donor details come from another sample of the same person, matched by shared clones. The sample comprised peripheral blood. For the CDR3, the sequence is CSASPSEETQYF. The DNA sequence follows: TGCAGTGCTAGTCCCAGCGAAGAGACCCAGTACTTC.